This TCR beta chain appears in the sequencing data of a study of blood T cells in healthy people across ages. A second PCR of about 6 to 12 cycles used a sample-barcoded 5' primer and a J-beta primer mix. MiXCR was run by TCRdb on the 5' RACE reads, yielding one entry per CDR3 protein. Counted here are 900,000 to 950,000 distinct CDR3 sequences, approximately 32% occurring once; the ten biggest clones make up 10%. This clonotype was counted once. One junction end disagrees with the germline gene, perhaps due to a read error. This sample also belongs to another study, concerning T cells of mothers and their children.

This clonotype was sampled from a woman in her thirties or forties in good health. The specimen was blood.

The CDR3 here is CASSGRGVYSSQPQHF. The CDR3 region has the DNA TGTGCCAGCAGTGGGAGAGGCGTTTATAGCAGTCAGCCCCAGCATTTT. This chain links TRBV28 with TRBJ1-5; D gene ambiguous. The CDR3 sequence is 16 residues long. Germline-derived CDR1 and CDR2 are MDHEN and SYDVKM.